This entry lists 22 T cell receptor beta chains sequenced from one sample in a study of T cell responses to AZD1222 COVID-19 vaccine. The data were produced by immunoSEQ multiplex PCR, yet TCRdb's version contains in-frame clones alone and is incomplete. This table has about 140,000 clones, 93% appearing once. The sequencing here drew on peripheral blood, taken on day 0 of MenACWY control vaccination. The receptors stem from an adult in good health.

A note on this clone: Other DNA sequences of this sample code for an identical CDR3. The chain joins TRBV3-1 (or the pseudogene TRBV3-2) to TRBJ1-5; no clear D gene. The CDR3 loop spans 13 amino acids. The ends were cut back, 0 bases at V and 4 bases at J, with 4 bases in the middle. The V gene's germline CDR1 is LGHDT and CDR2 YNNKEL (reference sequence). CDR3 nucleotides: TGTGCCAGCAGCCAAGATAGAAATCAGCCCCAGCATTTT. As protein: CASSQDRNQPQHF.

The chain links TRBV2 to TRBJ1-6; 7 bases are shared with TRBD1. Trimming removed 7 bases from V and 10 bases from J; junction bases left unmatched: 13. There are 15 residues in the CDR3. CDR1 SNHLY and CDR2 FYNNEI come from the germline V gene. This CDR3 is CASTVDTQGDSPLHF. The CDR3 DNA is TGTGCCAGCACTGTGGACACCCAGGGGGACTCACCCCTCCACTTT.

The chain has TRBV6-2 or TRBV6-3 and TRBJ2-4, with 9 bases lining up with TRBD1. Germline V CDR1 and CDR2: MNHEY, SVGEGT. The CDR3 totals 18 residues. V shed 0 bases and J 2 bases; nucleotides not matched to a gene: 8. This chain's CDR3 is CASSYSAGTGMTKNIQYF. CDR3 in DNA: TGTGCCAGCAGTTACTCTGCGGGGACAGGGATGACCAAAAACATTCAGTACTTC.

The chain employs TRBV11-3 and TRBJ2-1; D is undetermined. This CDR3 contains 13 residues. The V gene lost 5 bases and the J gene lost 2 bases, with 7 bases spanning the gap. CDR1 SGHNT and CDR2 YENEEA come from the germline V gene. The CDR3 region is CASSVRAYNEQFF. CDR3 nucleotides: TGTGCCAGCAGCGTTAGAGCCTACAATGAGCAGTTCTTC.

V and J are TRBV5-1 and TRBJ1-4; perhaps TRBD1 as D (6 bases). V was shortened by 4 bases and J by 8 bases, with 21 bases between the two germline ends. The germline CDR1 and CDR2 sequences are SGHRS and YFSETQ. The CDR3 sequence is 16 residues long. For the CDR3, the DNA is TGCGCCAGCAGCCCCCAATCAGGGGATTTTAGAGAAAAACTGTTTTTT. This translates into CASSPQSGDFREKLFF.

The rearrangement joins TRBV6-1 to TRBJ1-2, with a tentative D call TRBD1 (5 bases). Trimming pared 3 bases from V and 8 bases from J, leaving 22 bases between. CDR3 length: 16 amino acids. Germline values: CDR1 MNHNS, CDR2 SASEGT. DNA for the CDR3: TGTGCCAGCAGTGATATACCTGGGGGAAGGGTCAAGGGCTACACCTTC. Translated: CASSDIPGGRVKGYTF.

The J gene is TRBJ1-5, the V gene TRBV5-8; 7 bases are a match to TRBD1. This CDR3 contains 16 residues. Germline trimming cut 4 bases from V and 1 base from J; bases unmatched to any gene: 8. Germline V gene lookup returns CDR1 SGHTS and CDR2 YDEGEE. CDR3 sequence reads: CASSRQGGWSNQPQHF. The CDR3 DNA reads as TGTGCCAGCAGCCGACAGGGTGGATGGAGCAATCAGCCCCAGCATTTT.

V and J are TRBV2 and TRBJ1-2; D ambiguous. The CDR3 is 14 residues long. Trimming removed 9 bases from V and 3 bases from J, with 17 bases in between. Per germline, CDR1 SNHLY and CDR2 FYNNEI. The CDR3 region is CASSLEGADYGYTF. In DNA form, the CDR3 reads TGTGCCAGTTCCTTGGAGGGCGCGGACTATGGCTACACCTTC. The full variable domain, in which reference TRBV2 and TRBJ1-2 provide the parts outside the CDR3, is EPEVTQTPSHQVTQMGQEVILRCVPISNHLYFYWYRQILGQKVEFLVSFYNNEISEKSEIFDDQFSVERPDGSNFTLKIRSTKLEDSAMYFCASSLEGADYGYTFGSGTRLTVV.

The chain carries TRBV3-1 (or the pseudogene TRBV3-2) and TRBJ1-6, with D possibly matching TRBD1 (5 bases). V lost 4 bases, J lost 8 bases, and 15 bases lay in between. CDR1 LGHDT and CDR2 YNNKEL come from the germline V gene (reference sequence). CDR3 length: 15 residues. CDR3 sequence reads: CASSPTTGFDSPLHF. The CDR3, as DNA: TGTGCCAGCAGCCCTACTACAGGATTCGATTCACCCCTCCACTTT.

The chain couples TRBV6-5 to TRBJ1-2; TRBD1 aligns across 10 bases. Looked up from germline, CDR1 is MNHEY and CDR2 is SVGAGI. The CDR3 is made up of 13 amino acids. V lost 6 bases and J lost 8; bases outside the gene matches: 6. CDR3 residues: CASRLDRGRGYTF. CDR3 coding DNA: TGTGCCAGCAGGTTAGACAGGGGGCGAGGCTACACCTTC.

The rearrangement joins TRBV28 to TRBJ1-1; D gene uncertain. The germline V and J ends were trimmed by 5 bases and 0 bases, with 10 bases remaining between them. Germline V gene data show CDR1 as MDHEN and CDR2 as SYDVKM. The CDR3 is 14 amino acids. For the CDR3, the DNA is TGTGCCAGCAGTCAAAGGTCGTTGAACACTGAAGCTTTCTTT. Its protein is CASSQRSLNTEAFF. The entire variable domain, with the rest obtained from reference TRBV28 and TRBJ1-1, is as follows: DVKVTQSSRYLVKRTGEKVFLECVQDMDHENMFWYRQDPGLGLRLIYFSYDVKMKEKGDIPEGYSVSREKKERFSLILESASTNQTSMYLCASSQRSLNTEAFFGQGTRLTVV.

The J gene is TRBJ1-5, the V gene TRBV19; a weak D match, TRBD1 (5 bases). In germline, CDR1 is LNHDA, CDR2 SQIVND (reference sequence). V lost 6 bases and J 3 bases, leaving 12 bases between the germline ends. The CDR3 length is 14 residues. CDR3 region: CASSKTVYNQPQHF. CDR3 nucleotide sequence: TGTGCCAGTAGCAAGACAGTATACAATCAGCCCCAGCATTTT.

Only one count was recorded for this clone. This chain connects TRBV5-4 to TRBJ1-2; 9 nucleotides line up with TRBD1. The germline CDR1 and CDR2 sequences are SGHNT and YYREEE (reference sequence). The CDR3 sequence is 15 residues long. Trimming at V came to 4 bases and at J to 0 bases, leaving 4 bases not matched to a gene. CDR3 nucleotide sequence: TGTGCCAGCAGCAGTAGGACAGGGGCTAACTATGGCTACACCTTC. Translated: CASSSRTGANYGYTF.

V is TRBV7-9 and J is TRBJ1-4; D is undetermined. V lost 5 bases to trimming and J lost 0 bases, with 13 bases between them. The CDR3 totals 16 residues. CDR1 is SEHNR and CDR2 is FQNEAQ in the germline V gene (reference sequence). The CDR3 region has the DNA TGTGCCAGCAGCCTACCATTACTGGCAACTAATGAAAAACTGTTTTTT. Translation gives CASSLPLLATNEKLFF.

This chain joins TRBV10-1 and TRBJ2-5, with D uncertain. With 0 bases removed from V and 2 bases from J, the gap between germline ends came to 7 bases. The CDR3 extends over 14 amino acids. CDR1 and CDR2 from the germline V gene are WNHNN and SYGVQD (reference sequence). CDR3 DNA: TGCGCCAGCAGTGAGTCTCCACTTCAAGAGACCCAGTACTTC. Translation: CASSESPLQETQYF.

This chain connects TRBV5-1 to TRBJ2-7; D uncertain. The CDR3 runs to 14 residues. Germline-derived CDR1 and CDR2 are SGHRS and YFSETQ. V lost 0 bases to trimming and J lost 5 bases, with 12 bases between them. This chain's CDR3 is CASSLGGSDDEQYF. In DNA form, the CDR3 reads TGCGCCAGCAGCTTGGGGGGTTCTGACGACGAGCAGTACTTC. Using reference TRBV5-1 and TRBJ2-7 for the parts outside the CDR3, the full variable domain is KAGVTQTPRYLIKTRGQQVTLSCSPISGHRSVSWYQQTPGQGLQFLFEYFSETQRNKGNFPGRFSGRQFSNSRSEMNVSTLELGDSALYLCASSLGGSDDEQYFGPGTRLTVT.

The gene calls are TRBV11-2 and TRBJ1-1, with D possibly matching TRBD1 (6 bases). With 6 bases removed from V and 7 bases from J, the gap between germline ends came to 12 bases. The CDR3 consists of 12 residues. In germline, CDR1 is SGHAT, CDR2 FQNNGV. The CDR3 DNA reads TGTGCCAGCAGACTAGGGGGTATTGAAGCTTTCTTT. This codes for CASRLGGIEAFF.

The gene calls are TRBV19 and TRBJ1-4; D possibly corresponds to TRBD1 (6 bases). The germline V and J ends were trimmed by 6 bases and 0 bases, with 23 bases remaining between them. Germline CDR1 and CDR2: LNHDA and SQIVND (reference sequence). The length of the CDR3 is 19 residues. The CDR3 spells CASRKTYRADAATNEKLFF. The CDR3 DNA follows: TGTGCCAGTAGGAAGACCTACAGGGCCGACGCCGCAACTAATGAAAAACTGTTTTTT.

The count of this clone is one. The CDR3 sequence: CASSESRARYTDTQYF. As DNA, the CDR3 is TGCGCCAGCAGTGAGTCCCGAGCGCGCTACACAGATACGCAGTATTTT. The chain uses TRBV10-2 and TRBJ2-3; no clear D gene. The CDR3 is made up of 16 amino acids. Trimming took 0 bases from V and 2 from J, leaving 12 bases between them. CDR1 is WSHSY and CDR2 is SAAADI in the germline V gene.

The V gene is TRBV3-1 (or the pseudogene TRBV3-2), the J gene TRBJ2-6; D gene unclear. CDR1 is LGHDT, CDR2 YNNKEL, per germline (reference sequence). CDR3 length equals 18 residues. V dropped 3 bases and J dropped 0 bases, with 15 bases sitting between them. CDR3 loop: CASSHRYSRSSGANVLTF. CDR3 bases: TGTGCCAGCAGCCACCGCTACAGTCGCAGCTCTGGGGCCAACGTCCTGACTTTC.

J is TRBJ1-2 and V is TRBV27, with 8 positions matching TRBD1. Germline V CDR1 and CDR2: MNHEY, SMNVEV (reference sequence). The V gene end was trimmed by 4 bases and the J gene end by 2 bases; junction bases not matched to a gene: 0. The CDR3 loop spans 13 amino acids. The CDR3 region has the DNA TGTGCCAGCAGTTACAGGGGGAACTATGGCTACACCTTC. Encoded protein: CASSYRGNYGYTF.

The V call is TRBV3-1 (or the pseudogene TRBV3-2), the J call TRBJ1-2; TRBD1 agrees at 12 bases. Germline values: CDR1 LGHDT, CDR2 YNNKEL (reference sequence). V dropped 4 bases and J dropped 8; count of bases not matched to a gene: 14. The length of the CDR3 is 17 residues. The CDR3 bases are TGTGCCAGCAGCCTAGCACCCATGGGACAGGGGGCTATGGGCTACACCTTC. Encoded protein: CASSLAPMGQGAMGYTF.